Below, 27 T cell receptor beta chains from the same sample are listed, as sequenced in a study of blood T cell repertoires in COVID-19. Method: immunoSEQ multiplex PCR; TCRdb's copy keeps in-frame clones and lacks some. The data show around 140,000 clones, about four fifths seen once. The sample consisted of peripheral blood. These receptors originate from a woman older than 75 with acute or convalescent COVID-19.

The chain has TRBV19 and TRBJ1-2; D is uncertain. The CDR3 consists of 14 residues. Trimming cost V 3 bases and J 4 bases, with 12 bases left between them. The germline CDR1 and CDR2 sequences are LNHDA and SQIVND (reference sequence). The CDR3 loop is CASSMRGLIYGYTF. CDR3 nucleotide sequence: TGTGCCAGTAGTATGCGTGGGCTCATCTATGGCTACACCTTC.

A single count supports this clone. CDR3 sequence reads: CASSHTTGPRHSNQPQHF. In DNA form, the CDR3 reads TGCGCCAGCAGCCACACAACAGGGCCACGACATAGCAATCAGCCCCAGCATTTT. This sequence joins TRBV5-1 and TRBJ1-5; possibly TRBD1 for D (6 bases). The CDR3 extends over 18 amino acids. Germline lookup yields CDR1 SGHRS and CDR2 YFSETQ. Deletions cut 4 bases from V and 0 bases from J, with 20 bases between.

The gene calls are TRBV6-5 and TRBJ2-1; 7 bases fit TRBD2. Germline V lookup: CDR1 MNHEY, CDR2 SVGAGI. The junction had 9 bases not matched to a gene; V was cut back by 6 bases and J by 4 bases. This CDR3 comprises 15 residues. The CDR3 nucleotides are TGTGCCAGCAGCCTCTGGGGCGGGAGATACAATGAGCAGTTCTTC. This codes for CASSLWGGRYNEQFF.

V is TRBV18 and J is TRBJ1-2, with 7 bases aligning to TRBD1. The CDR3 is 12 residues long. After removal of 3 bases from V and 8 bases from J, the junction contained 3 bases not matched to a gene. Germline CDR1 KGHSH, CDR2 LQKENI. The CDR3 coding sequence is TGTGCCAGCTCACCCCAGGGGGAAGGCTACACCTTC. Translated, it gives CASSPQGEGYTF. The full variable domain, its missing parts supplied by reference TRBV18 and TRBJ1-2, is NAGVMQNPRHLVRRRGQEARLRCSPMKGHSHVYWYRQLPEEGLKFMVYLQKENIIDESGMPKERFSAEFPKEGPSILRIQQVVRGDSAAYFCASSPQGEGYTFGSGTRLTVV.

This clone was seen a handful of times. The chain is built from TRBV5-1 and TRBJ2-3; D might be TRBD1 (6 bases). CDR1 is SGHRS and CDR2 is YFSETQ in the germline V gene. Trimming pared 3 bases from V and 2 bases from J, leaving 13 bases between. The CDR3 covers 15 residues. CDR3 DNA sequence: TGCGCCAGCAGCTCCAGGGGCCCGTACACAGATACGCAGTATTTT. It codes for CASSSRGPYTDTQYF.

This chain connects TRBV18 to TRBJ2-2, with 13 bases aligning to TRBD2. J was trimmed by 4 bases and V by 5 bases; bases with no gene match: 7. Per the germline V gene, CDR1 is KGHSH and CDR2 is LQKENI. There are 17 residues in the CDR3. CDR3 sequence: CASSTRTSGRRTGELFF. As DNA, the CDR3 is TGTGCCAGCTCAACGCGGACTAGCGGGAGACGCACCGGGGAGCTGTTTTTT.

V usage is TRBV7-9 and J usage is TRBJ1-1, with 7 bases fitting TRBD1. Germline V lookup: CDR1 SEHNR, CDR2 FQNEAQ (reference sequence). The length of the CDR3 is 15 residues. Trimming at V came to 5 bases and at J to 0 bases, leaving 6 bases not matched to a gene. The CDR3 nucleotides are TGTGCCAGCAGCACCCAGACAGGGATGAACACTGAAGCTTTCTTT. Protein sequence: CASSTQTGMNTEAFF.

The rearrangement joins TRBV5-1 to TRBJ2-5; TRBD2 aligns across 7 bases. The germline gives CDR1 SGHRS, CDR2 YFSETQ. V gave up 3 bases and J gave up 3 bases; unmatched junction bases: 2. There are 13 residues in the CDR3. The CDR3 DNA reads TGCGCCAGCAGCTCACGGGGGGAAGAGACCCAGTACTTC. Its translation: CASSSRGEETQYF.

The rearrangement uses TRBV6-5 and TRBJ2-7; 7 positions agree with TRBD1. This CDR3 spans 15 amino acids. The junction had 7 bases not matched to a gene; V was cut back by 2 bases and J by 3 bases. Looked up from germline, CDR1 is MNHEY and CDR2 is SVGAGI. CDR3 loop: CASSYVQGENYEQYF. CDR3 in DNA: TGTGCCAGCAGTTACGTCCAGGGGGAGAACTACGAGCAGTACTTC.

For the CDR3, the DNA is TGTGCCAGCTCACCGGGGACAGGGGGGAATGAAAAACTGTTTTTT. Protein sequence: CASSPGTGGNEKLFF. This chain connects TRBV18 to TRBJ1-4; 11 positions agree with TRBD1. CDR1 is KGHSH and CDR2 is LQKENI in the germline V gene. Trimming removed 3 bases from V and 5 bases from J; junction bases left unmatched: 2. This CDR3 contains 15 residues.

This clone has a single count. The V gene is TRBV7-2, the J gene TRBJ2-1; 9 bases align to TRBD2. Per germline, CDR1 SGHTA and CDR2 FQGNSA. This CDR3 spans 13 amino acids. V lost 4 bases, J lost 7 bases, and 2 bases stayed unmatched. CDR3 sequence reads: CASSSGLANEQFF. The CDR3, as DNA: TGTGCCAGCAGCTCGGGACTAGCTAATGAGCAGTTCTTC.

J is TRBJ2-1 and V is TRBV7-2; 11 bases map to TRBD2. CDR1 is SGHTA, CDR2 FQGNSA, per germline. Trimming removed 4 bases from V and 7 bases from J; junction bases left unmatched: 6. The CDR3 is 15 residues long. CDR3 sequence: CASSSSSGRRNEQFF. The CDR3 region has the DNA TGTGCCAGCAGCTCCTCTAGCGGGAGGCGGAATGAGCAGTTCTTC.

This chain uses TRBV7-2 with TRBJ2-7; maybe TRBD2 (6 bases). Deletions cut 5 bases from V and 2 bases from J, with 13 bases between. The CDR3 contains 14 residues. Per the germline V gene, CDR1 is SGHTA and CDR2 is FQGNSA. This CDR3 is CASSAGRMTYEQYF. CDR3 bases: TGTGCCAGCAGCGCGGGACGGATGACCTACGAGCAGTACTTC.

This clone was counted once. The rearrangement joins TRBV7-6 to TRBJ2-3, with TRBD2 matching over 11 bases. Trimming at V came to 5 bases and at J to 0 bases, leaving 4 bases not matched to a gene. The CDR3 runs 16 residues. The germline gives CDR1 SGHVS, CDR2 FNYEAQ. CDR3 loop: CASSPRTSGSTDTQYF. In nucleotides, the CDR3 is TGTGCCAGCAGCCCCCGGACTAGCGGGAGCACAGATACGCAGTATTTT.

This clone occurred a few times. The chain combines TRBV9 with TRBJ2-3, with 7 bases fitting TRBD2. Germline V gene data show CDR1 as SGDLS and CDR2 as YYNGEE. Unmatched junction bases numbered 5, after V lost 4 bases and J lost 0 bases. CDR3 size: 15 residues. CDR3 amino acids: CASSLGGKSTDTQYF. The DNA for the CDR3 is TGTGCCAGCAGCCTCGGGGGGAAAAGCACAGATACGCAGTATTTT. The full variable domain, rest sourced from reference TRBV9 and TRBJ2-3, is DSGVTQTPKHLITATGQRVTLRCSPRSGDLSVYWYQQSLDQGLQFLIQYYNGEERAKGNILERFSAQQFPDLHSELNLSSLELGDSALYFCASSLGGKSTDTQYFGPGTRLTVL.

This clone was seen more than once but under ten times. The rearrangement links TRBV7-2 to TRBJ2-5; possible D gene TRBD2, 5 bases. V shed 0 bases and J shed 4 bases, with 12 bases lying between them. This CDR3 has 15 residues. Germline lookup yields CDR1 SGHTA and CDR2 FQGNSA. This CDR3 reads CASSLAGGFSETQYF. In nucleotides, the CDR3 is TGTGCCAGCAGCTTAGCAGGAGGTTTTTCAGAGACCCAGTACTTC.

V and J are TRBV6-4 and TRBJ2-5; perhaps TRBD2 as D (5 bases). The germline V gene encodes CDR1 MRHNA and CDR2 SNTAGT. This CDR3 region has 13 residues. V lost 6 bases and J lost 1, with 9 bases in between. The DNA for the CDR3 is TGTGCCAGCAGCCGGGATACCCAAGAGACCCAGTACTTC. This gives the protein CASSRDTQETQYF.

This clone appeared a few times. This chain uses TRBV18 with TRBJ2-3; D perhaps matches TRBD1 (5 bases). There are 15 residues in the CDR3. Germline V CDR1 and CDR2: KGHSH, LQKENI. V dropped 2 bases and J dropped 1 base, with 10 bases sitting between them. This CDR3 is CASSPAQGRTDTQYF. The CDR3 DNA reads TGTGCCAGCTCACCAGCGCAGGGCCGCACAGATACGCAGTATTTT.

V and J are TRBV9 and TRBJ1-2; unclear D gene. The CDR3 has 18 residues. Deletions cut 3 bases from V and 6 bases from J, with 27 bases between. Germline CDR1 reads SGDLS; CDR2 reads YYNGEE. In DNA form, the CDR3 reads TGTGCCAGCAGCGCAGTATCGCCGAATCCCGGGAACCATCATGGCTACACCTTC. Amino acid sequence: CASSAVSPNPGNHHGYTF.

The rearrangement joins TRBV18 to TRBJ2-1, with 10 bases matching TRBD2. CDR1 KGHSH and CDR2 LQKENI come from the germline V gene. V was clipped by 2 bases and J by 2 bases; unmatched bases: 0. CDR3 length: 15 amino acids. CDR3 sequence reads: CASSPGLAAYNEQFF. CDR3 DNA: TGTGCCAGCTCACCAGGACTAGCGGCCTACAATGAGCAGTTCTTC.

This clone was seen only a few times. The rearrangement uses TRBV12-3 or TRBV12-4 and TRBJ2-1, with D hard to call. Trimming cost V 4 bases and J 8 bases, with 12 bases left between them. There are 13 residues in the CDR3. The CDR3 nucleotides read TGTGCCAGCAGTTCTTTCAGTTTCGATGAGCAGTTCTTC. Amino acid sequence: CASSSFSFDEQFF.

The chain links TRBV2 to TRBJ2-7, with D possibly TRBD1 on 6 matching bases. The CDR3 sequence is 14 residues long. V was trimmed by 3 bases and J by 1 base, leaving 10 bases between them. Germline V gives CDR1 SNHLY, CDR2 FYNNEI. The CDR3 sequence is CASSEVRGSYEQYF. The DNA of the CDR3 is TGTGCCAGCAGTGAGGTCAGGGGATCCTACGAGCAGTACTTC.

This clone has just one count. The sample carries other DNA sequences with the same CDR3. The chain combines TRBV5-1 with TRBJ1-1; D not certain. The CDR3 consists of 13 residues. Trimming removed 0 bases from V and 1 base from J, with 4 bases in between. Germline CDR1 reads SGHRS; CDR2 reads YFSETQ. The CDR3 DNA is TGCGCCAGCAGCTTGGAGCAGAACACTGAAGCTTTCTTT. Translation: CASSLEQNTEAFF.

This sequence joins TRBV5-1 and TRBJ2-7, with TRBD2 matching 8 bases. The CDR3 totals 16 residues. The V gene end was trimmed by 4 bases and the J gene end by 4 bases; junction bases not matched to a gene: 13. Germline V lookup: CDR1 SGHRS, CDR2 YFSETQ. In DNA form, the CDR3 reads TGCGCCAGCAGCCCCCGGGCGGGACTAGACGGATACGAGCAGTACTTC. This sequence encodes CASSPRAGLDGYEQYF. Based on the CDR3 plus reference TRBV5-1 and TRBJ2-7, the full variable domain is KAGVTQTPRYLIKTRGQQVTLSCSPISGHRSVSWYQQTPGQGLQFLFEYFSETQRNKGNFPGRFSGRQFSNSRSEMNVSTLELGDSALYLCASSPRAGLDGYEQYFGPGTRLTVT.

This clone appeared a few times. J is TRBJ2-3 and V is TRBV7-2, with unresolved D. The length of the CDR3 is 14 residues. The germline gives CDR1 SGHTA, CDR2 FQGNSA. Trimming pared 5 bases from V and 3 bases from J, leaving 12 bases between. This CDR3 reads CASSTPLLTDTQYF. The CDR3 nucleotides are TGTGCCAGCAGCACTCCTCTCTTAACAGATACGCAGTATTTT. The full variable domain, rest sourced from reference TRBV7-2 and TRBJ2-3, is GAGVSQSPSNKVTEKGKDVELRCDPISGHTALYWYRQSLGQGLEFLIYFQGNSAPDKSGLPSDRFSAERTGGSVSTLTIQRTQQEDSAVYLCASSTPLLTDTQYFGPGTRLTVL.

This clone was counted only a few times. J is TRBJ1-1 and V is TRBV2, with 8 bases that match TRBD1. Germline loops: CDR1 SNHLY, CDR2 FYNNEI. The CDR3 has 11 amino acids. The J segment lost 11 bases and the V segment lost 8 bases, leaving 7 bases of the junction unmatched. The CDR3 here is CASDRGRGAFF. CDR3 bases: TGTGCCAGCGACAGGGGCCGTGGCGCTTTCTTT. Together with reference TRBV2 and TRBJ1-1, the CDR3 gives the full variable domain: EPEVTQTPSHQVTQMGQEVILRCVPISNHLYFYWYRQILGQKVEFLVSFYNNEISEKSEIFDDQFSVERPDGSNFTLKIRSTKLEDSAMYFCASDRGRGAFFGQGTRLTVV.

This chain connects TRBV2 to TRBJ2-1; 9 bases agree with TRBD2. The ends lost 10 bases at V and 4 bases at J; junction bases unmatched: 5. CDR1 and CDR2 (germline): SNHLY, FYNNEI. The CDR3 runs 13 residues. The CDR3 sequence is CATGTSSYNEQFF. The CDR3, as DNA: TGTGCCACCGGGACTAGCTCATACAATGAGCAGTTCTTC.